This T cell receptor (beta chain) derives from a study of blood T cell repertoires in COVID-19 (TCRdb year 2020). Broadly, across the study: The collaborator samples originated in the United States, Italy and Spain and spanned the acute and convalescent phases of COVID-19. The sample metadata nearly always contained a de-identified subject ID, COVID-19 status, age in years and sex. The samples were drawn from the first 160 participants of the ongoing ImmuneRACE study and from 950 to 1,500 subjects provided by 6 global collaborators. The prospective study material was composed of cDNA or gDNA derived from T cells, B-cell-depleted T cells, or PBMCs. The repertoires were released in a freely available public database intended as a resource for research on the immune response to SARS-CoV-2. Where available, HLA class I and class II types were obtained from metadata supplied by the sample provider rather than from assay-based typing. The dataset comprised deeply sampled blood TCRbeta repertoires from subjects exposed to, actively infected with, or recovered from COVID-19. Overall study results and their limits: The quantity of clinical and demographic metadata differed by source and by participant and was supplied without curation.

Participants in the prospective study were enrolled through a virtual design, were aged roughly 18 to 90 years, and lived in 24 United States geographic areas. In the prospective study, participants were assigned to cohorts based on the clinical history participants reported in a screening survey and a study questionnaire. Recovered participants in ImmuneRACE Cohort 3 were defined as having two consecutive negative NP/OP PCR tests, clearance from a healthcare professional, or resolution of symptoms. Each participant in the prospective study had whole blood, serum and a nasopharyngeal or oropharyngeal swab collected by mobile phlebotomists. Prospective study participants could optionally give additional blood draws and questionnaires over an approximately two-month period. Before DNA extraction, prospective study blood samples were shipped either frozen or at room temperature. TCRbeta CDR3 regions were amplified from genomic DNA using the immunoSEQ Assay, a bias-controlled multiplex PCR. For the original study's pipeline: The number of nucleated cells in each sample was estimated from the amplification of reference gene primers within the assay. Sequence reads were collapsed and filtered to measure the absolute abundance of every unique TCRbeta CDR3 rearrangement. Productive Simpson clonality was computed per sample as the square root of Simpson's diversity index over productive rearrangements. Here the immuneACCESS table is served through TCRdb, limited to in-frame sequences with V and J called. Missing clones are a known gap in these copies; in checked studies unresolved V genes cover under half, and the rest lacks a known reason. Clone size and V and J calls were adopted from that table, with D and trimming inferred from the DNA. The sample contains under 200,000 clones, approximately 87% of them found a single time. In total, the top ten clones hold approximately 4.4% of the sample.

The germline V gene encodes CDR1 KGHSH and CDR2 LQKENI. The CDR3 covers 12 residues, taking in both the cysteine and the phenylalanine. The kept DNA is CDR3 alone, 36 bases in frame from the first base. V is cut by 3 bases and J by 4 bases, and the space between the germline ends is 4 bases. Concerning this clone: The antigen it binds to is not known. Qualities for individual bases were not recorded, and no much larger clone is one base off.

This clonotype originated in a woman aged 50 to 60 who had recovered from COVID-19. Recombination connected TRBV18 to TRBJ1-3, with the D segment identity uncertain. Sequenced input: PBMCs or T cells enriched from blood (not recorded which). The DNA reads TGTGCCAGCTCACCCACAGGAAACACCATATATTTT. Translated, this gives CASSPTGNTIYF.